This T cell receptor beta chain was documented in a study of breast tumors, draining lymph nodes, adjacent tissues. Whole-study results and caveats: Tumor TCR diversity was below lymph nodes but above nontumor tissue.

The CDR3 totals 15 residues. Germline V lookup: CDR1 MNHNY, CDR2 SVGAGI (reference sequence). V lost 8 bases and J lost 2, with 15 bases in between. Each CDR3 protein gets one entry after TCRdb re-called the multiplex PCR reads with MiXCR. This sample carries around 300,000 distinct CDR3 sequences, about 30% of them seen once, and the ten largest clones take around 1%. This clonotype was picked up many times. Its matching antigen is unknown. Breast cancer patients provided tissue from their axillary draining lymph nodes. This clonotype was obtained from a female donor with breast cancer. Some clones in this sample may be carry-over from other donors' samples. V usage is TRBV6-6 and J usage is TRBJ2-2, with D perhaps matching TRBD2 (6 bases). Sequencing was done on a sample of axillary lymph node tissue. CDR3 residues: CASRILAGNTGELFF. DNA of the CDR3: TGTGCCAGCCGAATACTTGCGGGAAACACCGGGGAGCTGTTTTTT.